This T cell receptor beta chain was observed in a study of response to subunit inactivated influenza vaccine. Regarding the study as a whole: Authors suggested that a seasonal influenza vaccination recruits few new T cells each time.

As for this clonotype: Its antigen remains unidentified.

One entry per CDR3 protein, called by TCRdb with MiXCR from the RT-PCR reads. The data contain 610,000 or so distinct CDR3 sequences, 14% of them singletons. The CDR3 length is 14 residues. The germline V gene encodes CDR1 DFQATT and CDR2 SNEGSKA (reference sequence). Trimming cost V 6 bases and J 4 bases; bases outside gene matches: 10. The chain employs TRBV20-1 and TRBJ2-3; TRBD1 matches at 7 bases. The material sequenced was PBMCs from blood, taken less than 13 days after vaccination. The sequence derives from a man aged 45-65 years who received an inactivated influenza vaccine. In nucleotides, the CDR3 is TGCAGTGCGATCGGGACAGCCGAGCCAGATACGCAGTATTTT. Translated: CSAIGTAEPDTQYF.